This TCR beta chain comes out of a study of human T cells and chemical hapten exposure. Study in general: Patients had diphenylcyclopropenone applied to the scalp weekly throughout the approximately 22-week study. General study results and limits: Against controls, expanded TCRs gave rise to significantly more large CDR3 similarity clusters.

Time point of the sample: patch test 3, about 24 weeks after DPC sensitization. Treatment in this sample: therapeutic diphenylcyclopropenone sensitization with weekly scalp DPC. Comment on this clonotype: Its target is unknown.

Each CDR3 protein gets one entry after TCRdb re-called the RACE reads with MiXCR. The sample includes 150,000 to 200,000 distinct CDR3 sequences, 25% to 35% of them seen just once. The CDR3 runs 12 residues. The sequence derives from a woman under 30 with alopecia areata. Some clones in this sample may be carry-over from other donors' samples. The chain is built from TRBV21-1 and TRBJ2-1; the table gives TRBD1 as D, unverified against the DNA. TRBV21-1 is classified as a pseudogene. Sequencing used whole blood, obtained in connection with sensitization to the hapten diphenylcyclopropenone (DPC). CDR3 sequence: CASRIDRGEQFF. CDR3 DNA: TGTGCCAGCAGAATAGACAGGGGTGAGCAGTTCTTC.